The clone carrying this TCR beta chain was observed a handful of times. Its matching antigen is unknown. CDR3-region Arm-PCR and iRepertoire HTBI primers produced the TCR beta libraries. TCRdb re-called the multiplex PCR reads through MiXCR, storing one row per CDR3 protein. The sample includes about 430,000 distinct CDR3 sequences, over 12% of them seen just once. V lost 11 bases, J lost 0 bases, and 12 bases stayed unmatched. CDR1 is LNHDA, CDR2 SQIVND, per germline (reference sequence). The CDR3 has 16 amino acids. Time point noted: newly diagnosed GD, antithyroid drugs for less than 3 months. PBMC RNA was the source of the TCR library. Blood from the periphery, around 9.3 milliliters in all, was drawn into EDTA tubes. This record belongs to a study of regulatory T cells in long-lasting Graves disease. Study findings and constraints: Researchers examined only peripheral blood and not thyroid tissue.

The data also belong to a second study, concerning T cells in Graves' hyperthyroidism and ophthalmopathy. This second report adds: A set of HTBI primers served as the primers for a first-round RT-PCR of the TCR CDR3. Most clonotypes that expanded in the thyroid above 0.001 also showed up in blood.

The sample in question was peripheral blood mononuclear cells (PBMCs), obtained at new diagnosis, from a patient treated with antithyroid drugs. J is TRBJ2-1 and V is TRBV19, with 8 bases identical to TRBD2. The receptor comes from a middle-aged woman with Graves disease. CDR3 nucleotide sequence: TGTGCCTCAGCGGCTCTAGCGGGCCTCTCCTACAATGAGCAGTTCTTC. It translates to CASAALAGLSYNEQFF.